Described below is a single T cell receptor beta chain sequence and its context. MiXCR was run by TCRdb on the RT-PCR reads, yielding one entry per CDR3 protein. The repertoire holds about 570,000 distinct CDR3 sequences, around 11% seen once, with roughly 9.6% in the top ten. This entry is derived from a study of response to subunit inactivated influenza vaccine. The CDR3 is 16 amino acids. With 0 bases removed from V and 4 bases from J, the gap between germline ends came to 15 bases. Per the germline V gene, CDR1 is DFQATT and CDR2 is SNEGSKA (reference sequence). The sample was also reused in another study, on T cells expressing NK-cell markers. From that second work: cDNA encoding TCR beta was synthesized via 5'RACE template switching incorporating UMIs. The use of an anti-gamma-delta TCR antibody, which was added in several experiments, restricted sorting to T cells expressing alpha-beta TCR. Of the CD8+ T cell pool in about six donors, roughly 1.0-7.0% was accounted for by dominant NKG2C+ clonotypes.

The TCR comes from a man aged 45-65 years who received an inactivated influenza vaccine. The starting material was PBMCs from blood, obtained on the day of vaccination. The gene calls are TRBV20-1 and TRBJ2-2; D is undetermined. The chain's CDR3 is CSARDLREQGTGELFF. In DNA form, the CDR3 reads TGCAGTGCTAGAGATCTTAGAGAACAAGGCACCGGGGAGCTGTTTTTT.